This T cell receptor (beta chain) was sequenced during a study of blood T cell repertoires in COVID-19. Study-wide context: The United States, Italy and Spain supplied acute and convalescent COVID-19 samples. PBMCs, B-cell-depleted T cells, or T cells provided the cDNA or gDNA that made up the material.

Authors' data handling: Researchers report that nucleated cell counts were estimated from reference gene primer amplification. Profiling relied on immunoSEQ multiplex PCR, and the TCRdb table lists in-frame clones only, not all of them. The DNA gave D and trimming, while V, J and clone size come from that table. The table has approximately 260,000 clones, around four fifths seen once. The CDR3 runs 14 residues. The germline CDR1 and CDR2 sequences are LGHDT and YNNKEL (reference sequence). V was pared by 2 bases and J by 7 bases, with 5 bases of the junction left unmatched. This TCR derives from a woman aged 55-69 years with active or convalescent COVID-19. This chain connects TRBV3-1 (or the pseudogene TRBV3-2) to TRBJ2-1, with TRBD2 matching 7 bases. Material: peripheral blood. CDR3 protein: CASSQNTGGNEQFF. CDR3 DNA sequence: TGTGCCAGCAGCCAAAACACGGGGGGTAATGAGCAGTTCTTC.